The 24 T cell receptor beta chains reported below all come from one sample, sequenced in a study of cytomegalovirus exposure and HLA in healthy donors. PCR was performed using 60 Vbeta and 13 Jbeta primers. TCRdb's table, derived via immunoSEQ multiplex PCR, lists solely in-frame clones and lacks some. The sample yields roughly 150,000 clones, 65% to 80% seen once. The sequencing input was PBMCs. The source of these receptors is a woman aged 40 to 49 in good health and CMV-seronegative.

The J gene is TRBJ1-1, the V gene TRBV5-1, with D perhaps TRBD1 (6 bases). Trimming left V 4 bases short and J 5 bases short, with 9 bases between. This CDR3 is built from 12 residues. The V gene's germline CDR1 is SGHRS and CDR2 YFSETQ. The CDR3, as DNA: TGCGCCAGCAGCATGGGACAAACTGAAGCTTTCTTT. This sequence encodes CASSMGQTEAFF.

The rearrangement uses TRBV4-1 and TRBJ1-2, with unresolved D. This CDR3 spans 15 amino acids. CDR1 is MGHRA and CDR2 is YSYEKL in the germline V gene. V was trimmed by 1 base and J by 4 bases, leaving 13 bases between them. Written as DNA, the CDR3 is TGCGCCAGCAGCCAAGCGGGGAGGTTTGTCTATGGCTACACCTTC. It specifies CASSQAGRFVYGYTF.

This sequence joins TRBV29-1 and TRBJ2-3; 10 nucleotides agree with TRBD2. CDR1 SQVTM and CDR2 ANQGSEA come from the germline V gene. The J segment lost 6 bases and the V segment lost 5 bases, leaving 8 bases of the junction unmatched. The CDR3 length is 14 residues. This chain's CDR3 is CSVQVAGGLDTQYF. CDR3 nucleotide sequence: TGCAGCGTTCAAGTAGCGGGGGGCCTGGATACGCAGTATTTT.

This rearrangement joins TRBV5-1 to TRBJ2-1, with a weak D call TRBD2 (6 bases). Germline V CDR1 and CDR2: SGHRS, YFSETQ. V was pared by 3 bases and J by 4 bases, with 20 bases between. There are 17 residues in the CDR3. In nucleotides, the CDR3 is TGCGCCAGCAGCTGGGTGGGATCGGGACTTAAGTACAATGAGCAGTTCTTC. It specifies CASSWVGSGLKYNEQFF.

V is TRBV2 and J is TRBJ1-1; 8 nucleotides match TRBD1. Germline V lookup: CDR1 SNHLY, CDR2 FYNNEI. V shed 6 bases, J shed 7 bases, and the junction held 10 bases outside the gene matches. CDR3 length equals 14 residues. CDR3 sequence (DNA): TGTGCCAGCAGGGACAGGGTGGGTCGGAGTGAAGCTTTCTTT. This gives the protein CASRDRVGRSEAFF.

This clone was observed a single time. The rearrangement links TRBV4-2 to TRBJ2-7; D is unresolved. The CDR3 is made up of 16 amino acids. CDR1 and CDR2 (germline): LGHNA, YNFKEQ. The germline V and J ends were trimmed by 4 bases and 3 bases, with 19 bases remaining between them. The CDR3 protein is CASSPKAGFLVYEQYF. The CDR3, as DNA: TGTGCCAGCAGCCCTAAGGCAGGCTTTCTTGTCTACGAGCAGTACTTC.

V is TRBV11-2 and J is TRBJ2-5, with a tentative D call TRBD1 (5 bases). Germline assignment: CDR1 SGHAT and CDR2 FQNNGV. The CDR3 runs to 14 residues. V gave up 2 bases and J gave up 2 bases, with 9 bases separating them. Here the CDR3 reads CASSLLRGQETQYF. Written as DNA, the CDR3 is TGTGCCAGCAGCTTACTAAGGGGTCAAGAGACCCAGTACTTC.

CDR3 coding DNA: TGCGCCAGCAGTAGGGAGGAGGGCTGGGGGGGTTACGAGCAGTACTTC. This codes for CASSREEGWGGYEQYF. The V gene is TRBV10-2, the J gene TRBJ2-7; 7 bases are a match to TRBD2. Germline V gene sequence: CDR1 WSHSY, CDR2 SAAADI. The ends lost 5 bases at V and 4 bases at J; junction bases unmatched: 14. The CDR3 is made up of 16 amino acids.

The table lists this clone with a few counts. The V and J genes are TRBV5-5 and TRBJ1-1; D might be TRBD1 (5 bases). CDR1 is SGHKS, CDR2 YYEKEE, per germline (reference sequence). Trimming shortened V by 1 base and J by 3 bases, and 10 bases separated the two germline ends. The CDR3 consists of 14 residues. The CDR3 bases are TGTGCCAGCAGCTTGCGATGGGGGGACACTGAAGCTTTCTTT. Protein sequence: CASSLRWGDTEAFF. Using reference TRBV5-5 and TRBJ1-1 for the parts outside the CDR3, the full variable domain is DAGVTQSPTHLIKTRGQQVTLRCSPISGHKSVSWYQQVLGQGPQFIFQYYEKEERGRGNFPDRFSARQFPNYSSELNVNALLLGDSALYLCASSLRWGDTEAFFGQGTRLTVV.

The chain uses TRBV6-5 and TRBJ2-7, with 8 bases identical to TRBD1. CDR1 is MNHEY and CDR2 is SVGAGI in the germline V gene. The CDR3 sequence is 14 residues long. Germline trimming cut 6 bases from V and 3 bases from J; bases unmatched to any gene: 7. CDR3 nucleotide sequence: TGTGCCAGCAGACACGGACAGGGAGTCTACGAGCAGTACTTC. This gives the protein CASRHGQGVYEQYF.

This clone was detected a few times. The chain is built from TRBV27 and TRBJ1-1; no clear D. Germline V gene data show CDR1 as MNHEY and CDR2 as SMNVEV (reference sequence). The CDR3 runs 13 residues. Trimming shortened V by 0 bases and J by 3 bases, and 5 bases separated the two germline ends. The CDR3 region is CASSLSPDTEAFF. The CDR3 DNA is TGTGCCAGCAGTTTATCTCCAGACACTGAAGCTTTCTTT.

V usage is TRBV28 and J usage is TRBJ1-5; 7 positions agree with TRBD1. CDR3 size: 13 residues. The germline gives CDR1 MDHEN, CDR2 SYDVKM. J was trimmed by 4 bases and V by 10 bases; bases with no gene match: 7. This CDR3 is CATTGTVNQPQHF. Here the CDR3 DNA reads TGTGCCACCACCGGGACAGTGAATCAGCCCCAGCATTTT.

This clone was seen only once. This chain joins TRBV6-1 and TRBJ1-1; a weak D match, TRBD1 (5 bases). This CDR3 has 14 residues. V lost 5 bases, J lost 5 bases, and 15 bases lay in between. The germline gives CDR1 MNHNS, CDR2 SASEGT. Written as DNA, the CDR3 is TGTGCCAGCAGTCCGACAGAACGTCGGACTGAAGCTTTCTTT. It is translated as CASSPTERRTEAFF.

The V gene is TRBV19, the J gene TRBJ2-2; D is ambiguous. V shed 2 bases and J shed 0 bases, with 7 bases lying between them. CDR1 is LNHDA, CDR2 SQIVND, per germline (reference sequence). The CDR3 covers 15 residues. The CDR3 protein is CASSITASNTGELFF. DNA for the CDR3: TGTGCCAGTAGTATAACAGCCTCGAACACCGGGGAGCTGTTTTTT.

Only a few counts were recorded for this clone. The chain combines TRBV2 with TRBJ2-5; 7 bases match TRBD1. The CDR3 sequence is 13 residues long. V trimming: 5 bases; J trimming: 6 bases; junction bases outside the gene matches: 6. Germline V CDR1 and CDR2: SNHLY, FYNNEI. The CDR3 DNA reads TGTGCCAGCAGTAACGACAGGGCAAAGACCCAGTACTTC. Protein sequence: CASSNDRAKTQYF.

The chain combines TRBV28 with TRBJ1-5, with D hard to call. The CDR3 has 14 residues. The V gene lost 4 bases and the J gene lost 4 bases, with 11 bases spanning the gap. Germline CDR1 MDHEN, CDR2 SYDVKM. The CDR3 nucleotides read TGTGCCAGCAGTTCAGCGTCGGTTAATCAGCCCCAGCATTTT. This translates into CASSSASVNQPQHF.

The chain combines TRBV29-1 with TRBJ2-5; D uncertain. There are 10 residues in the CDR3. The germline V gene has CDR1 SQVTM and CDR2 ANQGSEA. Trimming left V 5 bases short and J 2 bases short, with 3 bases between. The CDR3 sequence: CSVYQETQYF. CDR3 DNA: TGCAGCGTTTATCAAGAGACCCAGTACTTC.

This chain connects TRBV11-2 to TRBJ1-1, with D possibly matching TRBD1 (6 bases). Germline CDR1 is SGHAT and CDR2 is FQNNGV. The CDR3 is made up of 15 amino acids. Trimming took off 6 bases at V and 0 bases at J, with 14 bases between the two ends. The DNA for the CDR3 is TGTGCCAGCAGGCTTATGAACAGGGTGAACACTGAAGCTTTCTTT. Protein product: CASRLMNRVNTEAFF. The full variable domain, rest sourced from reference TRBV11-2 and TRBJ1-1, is EAGVAQSPRYKIIEKRQSVAFWCNPISGHATLYWYQQILGQGPKLLIQFQNNGVVDDSQLPKDRFSAERLKGVDSTLKIQPAKLEDSAVYLCASRLMNRVNTEAFFGQGTRLTVV.

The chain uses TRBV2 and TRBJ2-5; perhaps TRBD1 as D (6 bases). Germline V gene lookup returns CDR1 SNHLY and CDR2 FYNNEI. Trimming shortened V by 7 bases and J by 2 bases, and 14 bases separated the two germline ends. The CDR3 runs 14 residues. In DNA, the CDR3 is TGTGCCAGCACCAACTCAGGGGCGCAAGAGACCCAGTACTTC. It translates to CASTNSGAQETQYF.

CDR3 nucleotides: TGTGCCAGCAGCCAGAGACTAGCAGGGTACGAGCAGTACTTC. Translated: CASSQRLAGYEQYF. This chain connects TRBV5-4 to TRBJ2-7; 7 bases align to TRBD2. V lost 4 bases and J lost 4; bases outside the gene matches: 8. The CDR3 totals 14 residues. Germline assignment: CDR1 SGHNT and CDR2 YYREEE (reference sequence). Variable domain in full (rest from reference TRBV5-4 and TRBJ2-7): ETGVTQSPTHLIKTRGQQVTLRCSSQSGHNTVSWYQQALGQGPQFIFQYYREEENGRGNFPPRFSGLQFPNYSSELNVNALELDDSALYLCASSQRLAGYEQYFGPGTRLTVT.

The CDR3, as DNA: TGTGCCTGGAGCGCAAACCCAGGGATCGGTCAGCCCCAGCATTTT. This sequence encodes CAWSANPGIGQPQHF. The chain joins TRBV30 to TRBJ1-5; tentatively, D is TRBD1 (5 bases). V was pared by 3 bases and J by 6 bases, with 18 bases between. There are 15 residues in the CDR3. Germline V gene data show CDR1 as GTSNPN and CDR2 as SVGIG (reference sequence).

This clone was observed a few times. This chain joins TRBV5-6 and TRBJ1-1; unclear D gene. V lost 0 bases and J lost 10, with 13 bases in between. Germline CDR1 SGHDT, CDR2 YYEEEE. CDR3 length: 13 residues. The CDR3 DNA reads TGTGCCAGCAGCTTGGAGAGGACGGCGGGAGCTTTCTTT. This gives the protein CASSLERTAGAFF. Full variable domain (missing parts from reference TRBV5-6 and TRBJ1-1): DAGVTQSPTHLIKTRGQQVTLRCSPKSGHDTVSWYQQALGQGPQFIFQYYEEEERQRGNFPDRFSGHQFPNYSSELNVNALLLGDSALYLCASSLERTAGAFFGQGTRLTVV.

CDR3 nucleotide sequence: TGTGCCAGCAGCATTACCGGGAGCCAAGAGACCCAGTACTTC. Residues: CASSITGSQETQYF. V usage is TRBV6-5 and J usage is TRBJ2-5, with TRBD2 as a possible D gene (6 bases). V lost 6 bases and J 1 base, leaving 12 bases between the germline ends. The CDR3 spans 14 residues. In germline, CDR1 is MNHEY, CDR2 SVGAGI.

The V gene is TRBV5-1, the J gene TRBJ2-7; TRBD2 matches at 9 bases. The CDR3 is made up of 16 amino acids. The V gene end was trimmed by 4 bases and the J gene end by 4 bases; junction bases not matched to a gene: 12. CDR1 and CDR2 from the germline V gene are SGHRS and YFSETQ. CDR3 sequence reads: CASSLPDSSGAYEQYF. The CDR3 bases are TGCGCCAGCAGCCTACCTGACTCTAGCGGGGCTTACGAGCAGTACTTC. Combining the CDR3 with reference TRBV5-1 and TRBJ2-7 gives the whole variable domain KAGVTQTPRYLIKTRGQQVTLSCSPISGHRSVSWYQQTPGQGLQFLFEYFSETQRNKGNFPGRFSGRQFSNSRSEMNVSTLELGDSALYLCASSLPDSSGAYEQYFGPGTRLTVT.